The rows below give T cell receptor beta chains drawn from one sample of a study of shared clonotypes between healthy human individuals. TCRdb keeps only in-frame clones here, not all; method: immunoSEQ multiplex PCR. Of about 1.1 million clones in the sample, approximately 80% were seen once. Specimen: memory CD4+ T cells from PBMCs. The source of these receptors is a man between 18 and 35 years old in good health. Some clones in this sample may be carry-over from other donors' samples. CDR3s include the opening cysteine and the closing phenylalanine or tryptophan. Each record gives: CDR3 protein, CDR3 DNA, J gene, D gene, clone size, V gene. The D gene is left open where the match is weak. Clone size is shown for a subset of rows, as once, few, many or a class of expanded clone.

CDR3aa: CASSFRNQRGAEAFF
CDR3nt: TGTGCCAGCAGTTTCCGGAACCAGAGGGGTGCTGAAGCTTTCTTT
j_gene: TRBJ1-1
d_gene: NA
abundance: few
v_gene: TRBV6-6

CDR3aa: CASRELAGGGELFF
CDR3nt: TGCGCCAGCAGGGAACTAGCGGGAGGCGGGGAGCTGTTTTTT
j_gene: TRBJ2-2
d_gene: TRBD2
abundance: NA
v_gene: TRBV5-1

CDR3aa: CASSLRLAGIYNEQFF
CDR3nt: TGTGCCAGCAGCTTACGACTAGCGGGAATCTACAATGAGCAGTTCTTC
j_gene: TRBJ2-1
d_gene: TRBD2
abundance: NA
v_gene: TRBV11-2

CDR3aa: CASSLVLRTTDTQYF
CDR3nt: TGTGCCAGCAGCTTAGTTTTGCGGACCACAGATACGCAGTATTTT
j_gene: TRBJ2-3
d_gene: NA
abundance: NA
v_gene: TRBV11-2

CDR3aa: CASSSGFTEETQYF
CDR3nt: TGTGCCAGCAGCTCAGGATTTACCGAAGAGACCCAGTACTTC
j_gene: TRBJ2-5
d_gene: NA
abundance: NA
v_gene: TRBV7-6

CDR3aa: CASSLDQHASYTF
CDR3nt: TGTGCCAGCAGTCTAGATCAACACGCAAGCTACACCTTC
j_gene: TRBJ1-2
d_gene: NA
abundance: NA
v_gene: TRBV7-9

CDR3aa: CASSQAGYNSPLHF
CDR3nt: TGTGCCAGCAGCCAAGCCGGGTACAATTCACCCCTCCACTTT
j_gene: TRBJ1-6
d_gene: NA
abundance: NA
v_gene: TRBV4-2

CDR3aa: CASSRGREGSRSYNEQFF
CDR3nt: TGTGCCAGCAGCAGAGGCAGGGAGGGGAGCCGCTCCTACAATGAGCAGTTCTTC
j_gene: TRBJ2-1
d_gene: NA
abundance: NA
v_gene: TRBV21-1

CDR3aa: CASSGAGLVFF
CDR3nt: TGTGCCAGCAGCGGAGCGGGACTAGTGTTCTTC
j_gene: TRBJ2-1
d_gene: TRBD2
abundance: NA
v_gene: TRBV9

CDR3aa: CASSLMGVNEQFF
CDR3nt: TGTGCCAGCAGTTTAATGGGGGTCAATGAGCAGTTCTTC
j_gene: TRBJ2-1
d_gene: NA
abundance: few
v_gene: TRBV27

CDR3aa: CASSLTSTINYYGYTF
CDR3nt: TGTGCCAGCAGCTTGACCTCGACCATCAACTACTATGGCTACACCTTC
j_gene: TRBJ1-2
d_gene: NA
abundance: NA
v_gene: TRBV7-2

CDR3aa: CATIDRSSYEQYF
CDR3nt: TGTGCCACCATAGACAGGAGCTCCTACGAGCAGTACTTC
j_gene: TRBJ2-7
d_gene: NA
abundance: NA
v_gene: TRBV27

CDR3aa: CASSLGQAKNIQYF
CDR3nt: TGTGCCAGCAGCTTAGGACAGGCGAAAAACATTCAGTACTTC
j_gene: TRBJ2-4
d_gene: TRBD1
abundance: NA
v_gene: TRBV5-4

CDR3aa: CSVDRGRGFGAYNTEAFF
CDR3nt: TGCAGCGTTGATAGGGGTCGCGGGTTCGGGGCATATAACACTGAAGCTTTCTTT
j_gene: TRBJ1-1
d_gene: NA
abundance: NA
v_gene: TRBV29-1

CDR3aa: CASSSGEVASQPQHF
CDR3nt: TGTGCCAGCAGTTCAGGAGAAGTAGCATCTCAGCCCCAGCATTTT
j_gene: TRBJ1-5
d_gene: NA
abundance: NA
v_gene: TRBV28

CDR3aa: CASSGGAGGDEQYF
CDR3nt: TGCGCCAGCAGCGGCGGGGCAGGGGGCGACGAGCAGTACTTC
j_gene: TRBJ2-7
d_gene: TRBD1
abundance: NA
v_gene: TRBV5-1

CDR3aa: CATSRRQADEKLFF
CDR3nt: TGTGCCACCAGCAGGCGTCAGGCTGATGAAAAACTGTTTTTT
j_gene: TRBJ1-4
d_gene: NA
abundance: NA
v_gene: TRBV15

CDR3aa: CASSPEGGNTIYF
CDR3nt: TGTGCCAGCAGCCCCGAGGGGGGAAACACCATATATTTT
j_gene: TRBJ1-3
d_gene: NA
abundance: once
v_gene: TRBV9

CDR3aa: CASSSRGRVNSEAFF
CDR3nt: TGTGCCAGCAGCTCCCGGGGGCGGGTCAACAGTGAAGCTTTCTTT
j_gene: TRBJ1-1
d_gene: NA
abundance: NA
v_gene: TRBV11-2

CDR3aa: CASSQTFLAGNYEQYF
CDR3nt: TGCGCCAGCAGCCAGACCTTCTTAGCGGGAAACTACGAGCAGTACTTC
j_gene: TRBJ2-7
d_gene: TRBD2
abundance: NA
v_gene: TRBV4-1

CDR3aa: CASSGLAGGTTDTQYF
CDR3nt: TGCGCCAGCAGCGGACTAGCGGGAGGGACCACAGATACGCAGTATTTT
j_gene: TRBJ2-3
d_gene: TRBD2
abundance: NA
v_gene: TRBV5-1

CDR3aa: CASSRRFGDTEAFF
CDR3nt: TGTGCCAGCAGTCGACGCTTTGGGGACACTGAAGCTTTCTTT
j_gene: TRBJ1-1
d_gene: NA
abundance: NA
v_gene: TRBV7-2

CDR3aa: CASRLVKLMGPSFPGELFF
CDR3nt: TGTGCAAGTCGCTTAGTAAAACTAATGGGGCCATCTTTTCCCGGGGAGCTGTTTTTT
j_gene: TRBJ2-2
d_gene: NA
abundance: NA
v_gene: TRBV12-2

CDR3aa: CASSFGRGGTGELFF
CDR3nt: TGTGCCAGCAGTTTCGGGAGGGGAGGCACCGGGGAGCTGTTTTTT
j_gene: TRBJ2-2
d_gene: TRBD2
abundance: NA
v_gene: TRBV27

CDR3aa: CASSTGTAGSDEQFF
CDR3nt: TGCGCCAGCAGCACCGGGACAGCCGGTAGCGATGAGCAGTTCTTC
j_gene: TRBJ2-1
d_gene: TRBD1
abundance: NA
v_gene: TRBV5-1

CDR3aa: CASRDRGRNQPQHF
CDR3nt: TGTGCAAGTCGCGACAGGGGCCGAAATCAGCCCCAGCATTTT
j_gene: TRBJ1-5
d_gene: NA
abundance: few
v_gene: TRBV12-2

CDR3aa: CASSSDRGVRTQYF
CDR3nt: TGTGCCAGCAGCTCAGACAGGGGGGTTAGGACCCAGTACTTC
j_gene: TRBJ2-5
d_gene: TRBD1
abundance: NA
v_gene: TRBV7-2

CDR3aa: CASSEGWTSGYTDTQYF
CDR3nt: TGTGCCAGCAGTGAAGGTTGGACTAGTGGGTACACAGATACGCAGTATTTT
j_gene: TRBJ2-3
d_gene: TRBD2
abundance: NA
v_gene: TRBV2

CDR3aa: CASSLWAMTNEQFF
CDR3nt: TGTGCCAGCAGTTTGTGGGCCATGACCAATGAGCAGTTCTTC
j_gene: TRBJ2-1
d_gene: NA
abundance: once
v_gene: TRBV27